Below are 11 T cell receptor beta chains sequenced from a single sample in a study of shared clonotypes between healthy human individuals (TCRdb year 2020). Library generation was performed with the immunoSEQ multiplex PCR assay. TCRdb's version of the immuneACCESS table is confined to in-frame rearrangements and falls short of the full clone set. An unresolved V gene accounts for under half of the shortfall where checked; the remainder is of unknown origin. The sample table holds around 2.1 million clones, of which under 97% were seen once. The ten largest clones represent around 0.13% of the sample. Sequencing was done on a sample of naive CD4+ T cells sorted from blood. Reading the label with the study, this specimen's cell subset or site is: CD45RA+ positively selected. Receptors originate from a man aged 18 to 35 in good health.

V is TRBV5-4 and J is TRBJ2-7; D may correspond to TRBD1 or TRBD2 (7 bases each). V lost 4 bases to trimming and J lost 0 bases, with 17 bases between them. The length of the CDR3 is 16 residues. Germline-derived CDR1 and CDR2 are SGHNT and YYREEE (reference sequence). The CDR3 sequence is CASSPGGAPSSYEQYF. The CDR3 DNA reads as TGTGCCAGCAGCCCAGGGGGGGCCCCAAGCTCCTACGAGCAGTACTTC.

The V gene is TRBV7-9, the J gene TRBJ1-5, with a tentative D call TRBD1 (5 bases). V was trimmed by 4 bases and J by 2 bases, leaving 18 bases between them. Per germline, CDR1 SEHNR and CDR2 FQNEAQ (reference sequence). The CDR3 sequence is 17 residues long. The CDR3 coding sequence is TGTGCCAGCAGCTCAAGGATAGGAGGGGCTGGCAATCAGCCCCAGCATTTT. This translates into CASSSRIGGAGNQPQHF. Full variable domain (remainder filled in from reference TRBV7-9 and TRBJ1-5): DTGVSQNPRHKITKRGQNVTFRCDPISEHNRLYWYRQTLGQGPEFLTYFQNEAQLEKSRLLSDRFSAERPKGSFSTLEIQRTEQGDSAMYLCASSSRIGGAGNQPQHFGDGTRLSIL.

The chain is built from TRBV25-1 and TRBJ2-2, with D unresolved. The CDR3 runs to 16 residues. The V gene's germline CDR1 is MGHDK and CDR2 SYGVNS. Trimming left V 2 bases short and J 3 bases short, with 13 bases between. The DNA for the CDR3 is TGTGCCAGCAGTGAAGCCCCGAGGTCCGACACCGGGGAGCTGTTTTTT. Translating it yields CASSEAPRSDTGELFF.

This clone was found once. The chain carries TRBV5-4 and TRBJ2-3; weak D call: TRBD1 (5 bases). The germline V and J ends were trimmed by 0 bases and 1 base, with 9 bases remaining between them. The CDR3 extends over 15 amino acids. CDR1 is SGHNT, CDR2 YYREEE, per germline (reference sequence). As DNA, the CDR3 is TGTGCCAGCAGCTTGGAACAGGCGCGCACAGATACGCAGTATTTT. Residues: CASSLEQARTDTQYF.

A note on this clone: This specimen includes other DNA sequences encoding the same CDR3. The chain carries TRBV11-2 and TRBJ2-7; D gene ambiguous. Germline V gene sequence: CDR1 SGHAT, CDR2 FQNNGV. Trimming removed 1 base at V and 3 bases at J, with 7 bases between. There are 13 residues in the CDR3. The CDR3 spells CASSLGTDYEQYF. The CDR3 coding sequence is TGTGCCAGCAGCTTAGGGACCGACTACGAGCAGTACTTC.

This clone was found once. The same CDR3 also results from other DNA sequences found in this sample. This chain joins TRBV28 and TRBJ1-5, with unresolved D. The CDR3 extends over 12 amino acids. Trimming removed 4 bases from V and 4 bases from J, with 5 bases in between. Germline loops: CDR1 MDHEN, CDR2 SYDVKM. The CDR3 DNA is TGTGCCAGCAGTTCGGGGAATCAGCCCCAGCATTTT. Amino acids: CASSSGNQPQHF.

This clone was seen a single time. This rearrangement joins TRBV19 to TRBJ2-7, with 8 bases lining up with TRBD1. The CDR3 contains 13 residues. Germline lookup yields CDR1 LNHDA and CDR2 SQIVND (reference sequence). V lost 11 bases to trimming and J lost 2 bases; unmatched junction nucleotides: 8. CDR3 sequence (DNA): TGTGCCGCATCATCGGGACAGGCCTACGAGCAGTACTTC. This translates into CAASSGQAYEQYF. Filled out from reference TRBV19 and TRBJ2-7, the complete variable domain reads DGGITQSPKYLFRKEGQNVTLSCEQNLNHDAMYWYRQDPGQGLRLIYYSQIVNDFQKGDIAEGYSVSREKKESFPLTVTSAQKNPTAFYLCAASSGQAYEQYFGPGTRLTVT.

As for this clone: Different DNA sequences within this sample yield the same CDR3. This chain connects TRBV18 to TRBJ1-3; D is uncertain. From germline, CDR1 is KGHSH and CDR2 LQKENI. The CDR3 spans 14 residues. Between the trimmed V and J ends, which lost 2 bases and 4 bases, there was a span of 9 bases. The CDR3: CASSPSGTGNTIYF. The CDR3 coding sequence is TGTGCCAGCTCACCATCAGGTACAGGAAACACCATATATTTT.

The J gene is TRBJ1-2, the V gene TRBV27, with D maybe TRBD1 (5 bases). Germline values: CDR1 MNHEY, CDR2 SMNVEV (reference sequence). Trimming pared 2 bases from V and 5 bases from J, leaving 15 bases between. CDR3 length: 15 amino acids. CDR3 sequence: CASSLQSGIKYGYTF. CDR3 in DNA: TGTGCCAGCAGTTTACAGTCAGGGATTAAGTATGGCTACACCTTC.

The chain has TRBV11-2 and TRBJ2-5, with 8 nucleotides matching TRBD2. In germline, CDR1 is SGHAT, CDR2 FQNNGV. The CDR3 runs to 19 residues. V was pared by 1 base and J by 0 bases, with 13 bases of the junction left unmatched. The CDR3 DNA sequence: TGTGCCAGCAGCTTAGTGGCCGGGGGGGCCACCCCGTACCAAGAGACCCAGTACTTC. Its translation: CASSLVAGGATPYQETQYF. The whole variable domain, remainder taken from reference TRBV11-2 and TRBJ2-5, is EAGVAQSPRYKIIEKRQSVAFWCNPISGHATLYWYQQILGQGPKLLIQFQNNGVVDDSQLPKDRFSAERLKGVDSTLKIQPAKLEDSAVYLCASSLVAGGATPYQETQYFGPGTRLLVL.

This sequence joins TRBV7-2 and TRBJ2-7, with D possibly being TRBD1 (6 bases). Germline CDR1 SGHTA, CDR2 FQGNSA. Trimming shortened V by 8 bases and J by 2 bases, and 19 bases separated the two germline ends. CDR3 length: 15 amino acids. In DNA form, the CDR3 reads TGTGCCAGCCGCCGAGACAGGTCAGGGACCTACGAGCAGTACTTC. Its protein is CASRRDRSGTYEQYF.